The clone carrying this T cell receptor beta chain has more than one count but fewer than ten. Its antigen remains unknown. This record comes from a study of T-cell reconstitution after alpha-beta-depleted transplantation in children. The V and J ends lost 3 bases and 0 bases, in that order; junction bases with no gene match: 2. Germline loops: CDR1 DFQATT, CDR2 SNEGSKA (reference sequence). The CDR3 extends over 14 amino acids. A TCRbeta library incorporating unique molecular identifiers was prepared. TCRdb reanalysed the PCR reads using MiXCR and keeps one entry per CDR3 protein. The table shows under 450,000 distinct CDR3 sequences, with under 20% occurring only once. Study-wide results and caveats: At day 60, the high TCRbeta diversity found in some patients originated from recipient T cells and thymic progenitors that had survived. T-cell numbers and diversity one year post-transplant derived largely from freshly generated T cells. About two months after transplant, alpha-beta T cells reportedly came from several hundred expanded graft clones.

The receptor's source is a boy under two years old who had a stem cell transplant for Wiskott-Aldrich syndrome, so the T cells may come from the graft donor. Here the sequenced sample was PBMCs, mostly from graft donor cells, taken 360 days after TCRalphabeta/CD19-depleted stem cell transplant. The rearrangement uses TRBV20-1 and TRBJ2-5; the match to TRBD2 covers 9 bases. CDR3 coding DNA: TGCAGTGCTAGCCGCGGGGGGGACCAAGAGACCCAGTACTTC. This gives the protein CSASRGGDQETQYF.